This T cell receptor (beta chain) appears in the sequencing data of a study of technical replicates of blood from several donors. The CDR3 has 14 amino acids. Germline V gene lookup returns CDR1 MDHEN and CDR2 SYDVKM. Trimming took 3 bases from V and 13 from J, leaving 21 bases between them. Measured with immunoSEQ multiplex PCR; TCRdb has only the in-frame clones, and not every one. The sample contains around 80,000 clones, roughly nine tenths of which appear only once. This sequence joins TRBV28 and TRBJ2-5; D call uncertain. The sequence was collected from a human donor in good health. Source material: T cells isolated from PBMCs. The CDR3 region has the DNA TGTGCCAGCAGTTTTGTCGGCACCTCCGTCCCAGGGTACTTC. This sequence encodes CASSFVGTSVPGYF.